Each of the 30 T cell receptor beta chains below was sequenced from the same sample in a study of cytomegalovirus exposure and HLA in healthy donors. The PCR used 60 Vbeta and 13 Jbeta primers. The method was immunoSEQ multiplex PCR; TCRdb's version includes in-frame clones alone and lacks a portion of them. Among around 130,000 clones listed, around 82% were seen once. Specimen: PBMCs. The receptors stem from a man aged 50 to 59 in good health and CMV-seronegative.

The genes are TRBV27 and TRBJ1-3; no firm D call. The germline CDR1 and CDR2 sequences are MNHEY and SMNVEV (reference sequence). The CDR3 extends over 14 amino acids. The ends were cut back, 5 bases at V and 0 bases at J, with 8 bases in the middle. CDR3 in DNA: TGTGCCAGCAGTGGAGCAGACTCTGGAAACACCATATATTTT. It specifies CASSGADSGNTIYF.

The J gene is TRBJ1-1, the V gene TRBV18; possible D gene TRBD1, 6 bases. The CDR3 runs 14 residues. Germline CDR1 KGHSH, CDR2 LQKENI. Trimming pared 3 bases from V and 5 bases from J, leaving 13 bases between. CDR3 sequence (DNA): TGTGCCAGCTCACCGGGGGCGTTAGGGACTGAAGCTTTCTTT. It codes for CASSPGALGTEAFF.

V gene TRBV10-1 combines with J gene TRBJ2-2, with no clear D. Trimming removed 3 bases at V and 4 bases at J, with 6 bases between. CDR1 and CDR2 from the germline V gene are WNHNN and SYGVQD (reference sequence). The CDR3 is made up of 13 amino acids. The CDR3 sequence is CASSDMSTGELFF. DNA of the CDR3: TGCGCCAGCAGTGATATGAGCACCGGGGAGCTGTTTTTT.

The rearrangement joins TRBV4-3 to TRBJ1-1; no reliable D call. The germline CDR1 and CDR2 sequences are LGHNA and YSLEER. The CDR3 contains 16 residues. V was clipped by 1 base and J by 1 base, with 13 bases between them. The DNA for the CDR3 is TGCGCCAGCAGCCAAGTGGGCAGGCCTCAGAACACTGAAGCTTTCTTT. Its translation is CASSQVGRPQNTEAFF.

About this clone itself: This specimen includes other DNA sequences encoding the same CDR3. The rearrangement joins TRBV10-3 to TRBJ1-1; D is perhaps TRBD1 (5 bases). Trimming removed 4 bases from V and 1 base from J, with 13 bases in between. CDR3 length: 15 amino acids. From germline, CDR1 is ENHRY and CDR2 SYGVKD. Here the CDR3 reads CAISAQGLENTEAFF. Written as DNA, the CDR3 is TGTGCCATCAGTGCCCAGGGACTGGAGAACACTGAAGCTTTCTTT.

The chain has TRBV19 and TRBJ2-7; no clear D. The V gene lost 5 bases and the J gene lost 3 bases, with 14 bases spanning the gap. The CDR3 spans 14 residues. CDR1 LNHDA and CDR2 SQIVND come from the germline V gene (reference sequence). The chain's CDR3 is CASSLRHGYYEQYF. DNA of the CDR3: TGTGCCAGTAGTTTAAGACACGGATACTACGAGCAGTACTTC.

CDR3 coding DNA: TGTGCCAGCAGCTTAGTTTCAGGGATGACCGACTCCTACGAGCAGTACTTC. Residues: CASSLVSGMTDSYEQYF. The chain carries TRBV7-2 and TRBJ2-7; perhaps TRBD1 as D (5 bases). Germline CDR1 reads SGHTA; CDR2 reads FQGNSA. The ends were cut back, 1 base at V and 0 bases at J, with 16 bases in the middle. The CDR3 has 17 residues.

The chain recombines TRBV5-1 with TRBJ2-5; TRBD1 is a possible D gene (6 bases). In germline, CDR1 is SGHRS, CDR2 YFSETQ. With 3 bases removed from V and 2 bases from J, the gap between germline ends came to 11 bases. The CDR3 contains 14 residues. The CDR3 spells CASSSGAVQETQYF. CDR3 DNA sequence: TGCGCCAGCAGCTCAGGGGCAGTTCAAGAGACCCAGTACTTC. Based on the CDR3 plus reference TRBV5-1 and TRBJ2-5, the full variable domain is KAGVTQTPRYLIKTRGQQVTLSCSPISGHRSVSWYQQTPGQGLQFLFEYFSETQRNKGNFPGRFSGRQFSNSRSEMNVSTLELGDSALYLCASSSGAVQETQYFGPGTRLLVL.

The rearrangement links TRBV10-1 to TRBJ1-5; D may be TRBD1 (6 bases). Trimming stripped 2 bases from V and 5 bases from J, with 16 bases between. CDR1 and CDR2 (germline): WNHNN, SYGVQD (reference sequence). CDR3 length: 16 amino acids. The CDR3 sequence is CASSEATSGVHQPQHF. The CDR3 DNA follows: TGCGCCAGCAGTGAGGCCACGTCAGGGGTTCATCAGCCCCAGCATTTT.

This clone was observed once. The chain uses TRBV7-9 and TRBJ2-2, with TRBD1 identical over 8 bases. Germline V gives CDR1 SEHNR, CDR2 FQNEAQ (reference sequence). The CDR3 is 15 residues long. Losses at the gene ends were 1 base for V and 7 bases for J; bases not matched to a gene: 5. Here the CDR3 reads CASSLGQGISGELFF. The CDR3 DNA follows: TGTGCCAGCAGCTTAGGACAGGGGATAAGCGGGGAGCTGTTTTTT.

This clone was recorded once. Mismatch with germline at one junction end may stem from a read error. The rearrangement uses TRBV27 and TRBJ2-7; D possibly corresponds to TRBD1 (6 bases). Germline V CDR1 and CDR2: MNHEY, SMNVEV (reference sequence). The CDR3 extends over 11 amino acids. CDR3 in amino acids: CASGDTGPRLF. DNA for the CDR3: TGTGCCAGCGGGGATACAGGGCCCCGGCTCTTC.

The chain combines TRBV7-9 with TRBJ2-4; 7 nucleotides match TRBD2. The CDR3 runs to 14 residues. CDR1 and CDR2 (germline): SEHNR, FQNEAQ (reference sequence). Unmatched junction bases numbered 10, after V lost 2 bases and J lost 12 bases. The CDR3 reads CASSLFGGGPTQYF. The CDR3 bases are TGTGCCAGCAGCTTATTCGGGGGAGGGCCAACTCAGTACTTC.

In its sample, this clone was seen a few times. The chain links TRBV29-1 to TRBJ2-1, with a tentative D call TRBD1 (6 bases). Looked up from germline, CDR1 is SQVTM and CDR2 is ANQGSEA. This CDR3 has 14 amino acids. V lost 6 bases, J lost 1 base, and 13 bases lay in between. CDR3 in amino acids: CSVGGHGSYNEQFF. CDR3 DNA: TGCAGCGTAGGGGGACACGGGTCCTACAATGAGCAGTTCTTC.

This clone has more than one count but fewer than ten. The rearrangement joins TRBV4-3 to TRBJ2-3; D call uncertain. Trimming cost V 2 bases and J 3 bases, with 6 bases left between them. The CDR3 length is 13 residues. Looked up from germline, CDR1 is LGHNA and CDR2 is YSLEER. The CDR3 sequence: CASSQSQTDTQYF. The CDR3 region has the DNA TGCGCCAGCAGCCAATCACAAACAGATACGCAGTATTTT.

Comments on this clone: A junction boundary mismatches the germline segment, possibly from a read error. The chain recombines TRBV4-3 with TRBJ2-1; 11 bases fit TRBD2. This CDR3 has 16 amino acids. Germline V gene sequence: CDR1 LGHNA, CDR2 YSLEER. The CDR3 nucleotides are TGCGCCAGCAGCCAAGATCCTAGCGGGAGGAGAAATGAGCAGCTCTTC. Translating gives CASSQDPSGRRNEQLF.

On this clone itself: At one boundary the junction diverges from the germline segment, which might be a read error. The chain links TRBV20-1 to TRBJ1-1; no clear D gene. The CDR3 totals 11 residues. From germline, CDR1 is DFQATT and CDR2 SNEGSKA (reference sequence). CDR3 region: CSAPDHTEAFF. CDR3 sequence (DNA): TGCAGTGCTCCCGATCACACGGAAGCTTTCTTT.

The rearrangement uses TRBV4-1 and TRBJ1-4, with D possibly TRBD1 on 6 matching bases. The CDR3 sequence is 16 residues long. Deletions cut 1 base from V and 4 bases from J, with 13 bases between. Looked up from germline, CDR1 is MGHRA and CDR2 is YSYEKL. Written as DNA, the CDR3 is TGCGCCAGCAGCCAAGGATGGGACACAGTTAATGAAAAACTGTTTTTT. As protein: CASSQGWDTVNEKLFF.

The chain links TRBV18 to TRBJ2-1, with TRBD2 matching 14 bases. With V trimmed by 3 bases and J by 9 bases, 13 bases remained unmatched. The CDR3 contains 18 residues. Germline V gene sequence: CDR1 KGHSH, CDR2 LQKENI. The CDR3 nucleotides read TGTGCCAGCTCACCGGGACTAGCGGGAGTTCCAGTCATGGCTGAGCAGTTCTTC. As protein: CASSPGLAGVPVMAEQFF. The full variable domain, its missing parts supplied by reference TRBV18 and TRBJ2-1, is NAGVMQNPRHLVRRRGQEARLRCSPMKGHSHVYWYRQLPEEGLKFMVYLQKENIIDESGMPKERFSAEFPKEGPSILRIQQVVRGDSAAYFCASSPGLAGVPVMAEQFFGPGTRLTVL.

This clone was counted at least ten times. The chain uses TRBV7-2 and TRBJ2-5; 8 bases are a match to TRBD2. V shed 5 bases and J 4 bases; nucleotides not matched to a gene: 9. The CDR3 has 15 amino acids. Germline V lookup: CDR1 SGHTA, CDR2 FQGNSA. The CDR3 region is CASSTYTSGRETQYF. The CDR3 nucleotides read TGTGCCAGCAGCACCTACACTAGCGGAAGAGAGACCCAGTACTTC.

The chain couples TRBV9 to TRBJ2-3, with D perhaps TRBD2 (6 bases). V was clipped by 3 bases and J by 5 bases, with 7 bases between them. CDR1 is SGDLS and CDR2 is YYNGEE in the germline V gene. The CDR3 has 12 amino acids. The CDR3 sequence is CASSGTKDTQYF. The DNA of the CDR3 is TGTGCCAGCAGCGGGACTAAAGATACGCAGTATTTT.

The chain has TRBV29-1 and TRBJ1-2; no definite D call. This CDR3 has 12 amino acids. Trimming took 4 bases from V and 3 from J, leaving 9 bases between them. Germline loops: CDR1 SQVTM, CDR2 ANQGSEA. In nucleotides, the CDR3 is TGCAGCGTTGTAGAAGAGGACTATGGCTACACCTTC. Translating gives CSVVEEDYGYTF.

This rearrangement joins TRBV28 to TRBJ2-3; TRBD2 aligns across 14 bases. Germline V gene data show CDR1 as MDHEN and CDR2 as SYDVKM. The CDR3 is 16 residues long. With V trimmed by 5 bases and J by 3 bases, 4 bases remained unmatched. The CDR3 sequence: CASSLTSGRATDTQYF. DNA for the CDR3: TGTGCCAGCAGTCTGACTAGCGGGAGGGCGACAGATACGCAGTATTTT.

The chain employs TRBV10-3 and TRBJ2-7; no definite D call. Germline V lookup: CDR1 ENHRY, CDR2 SYGVKD. Trimming removed 0 bases at V and 4 bases at J, with 10 bases between. This CDR3 region has 14 residues. The CDR3 here is CAISESGRYYEQYF. The CDR3 coding sequence is TGTGCCATCAGTGAGTCGGGCCGATATTACGAGCAGTACTTC.

The chain couples TRBV6-5 to TRBJ2-1, with TRBD2 matching 14 bases. Losses at the gene ends were 5 bases for V and 9 bases for J; bases not matched to a gene: 6. Germline assignment: CDR1 MNHEY and CDR2 SVGAGI. This CDR3 has 15 residues. In nucleotides, the CDR3 is TGTGCCAGCAGTGCGGGACTAGCGGGAGCTGTTGAGCAGTTCTTC. It specifies CASSAGLAGAVEQFF.

The V and J genes are TRBV19 and TRBJ1-1, with unresolved D. This CDR3 is built from 14 residues. Per germline, CDR1 LNHDA and CDR2 SQIVND (reference sequence). With 1 base removed from V and 5 bases from J, the gap between germline ends came to 11 bases. In DNA form, the CDR3 reads TGTGCCAGTAGTATAGTTGTTACATCGACTGAAGCTTTCTTT. It encodes CASSIVVTSTEAFF.

The chain is built from TRBV19 and TRBJ2-7, with a weak D call TRBD1 (6 bases). The germline V gene has CDR1 LNHDA and CDR2 SQIVND (reference sequence). The CDR3 totals 15 residues. Trimming took 0 bases from V and 2 from J, leaving 11 bases between them. CDR3 amino acids: CASSIDRGGPYEQYF. The CDR3 bases are TGTGCCAGTAGTATAGACAGGGGCGGGCCCTACGAGCAGTACTTC.

CDR3 residues: CASSLSGRANQPQHF. CDR3 DNA: TGTGCCAGCAGTTTATCTGGCAGGGCTAATCAGCCCCAGCATTTT. The rearrangement joins TRBV27 to TRBJ1-5; D perhaps matches TRBD1 (5 bases). V lost 0 bases and J lost 4, with 10 bases in between. The CDR3 covers 15 residues. The germline V gene has CDR1 MNHEY and CDR2 SMNVEV (reference sequence).

The V and J genes are TRBV19 and TRBJ2-1; 7 bases match TRBD2. V was clipped by 4 bases and J by 5 bases; unmatched bases: 8. The CDR3 length is 15 residues. The germline V gene encodes CDR1 LNHDA and CDR2 SQIVND (reference sequence). The CDR3 coding sequence is TGTGCCAGTAGTACGCGGGAGCTCCGCGACAATGAGCAGTTCTTC. This encodes CASSTRELRDNEQFF.

The chain employs TRBV27 and TRBJ2-1, with D unresolved. This CDR3 has 14 amino acids. V was trimmed by 2 bases and J by 1 base, leaving 6 bases between them. Germline assignment: CDR1 MNHEY and CDR2 SMNVEV (reference sequence). CDR3 bases: TGTGCCAGCAGTTTAGCGGAATCCTACAATGAGCAGTTCTTC. It is translated as CASSLAESYNEQFF.

V and J are TRBV28 and TRBJ2-7; D ambiguous. Trimming left V 2 bases short and J 5 bases short, with 10 bases between. This CDR3 region has 13 residues. The germline V gene encodes CDR1 MDHEN and CDR2 SYDVKM. CDR3: CASSLPSIDEQYF. CDR3 bases: TGTGCCAGCAGTTTACCTAGTATCGACGAGCAGTACTTC.